Following are 14 T cell receptor beta chains from one sample sequenced in a study of regulatory T cells in long-lasting Graves disease. The time point: newly diagnosed GD, antithyroid drugs for less than 3 months. Scientists built the TCR library using RNA that was extracted from PBMCs. Library construction for TCR beta used iRepertoire HTBI primers and Arm-PCR of CDR3 regions. TCRdb passed the multiplex PCR reads through MiXCR, listing each CDR3 protein once. The sample has roughly 410,000 distinct CDR3 sequences; approximately 15% are singletons. These data were also filed under a second study, of T cells in Graves' hyperthyroidism and ophthalmopathy.

This specimen consisted of peripheral blood mononuclear cells (PBMCs), obtained at new diagnosis, from a patient treated with antithyroid drugs. The origin of the receptors is a woman in her 40s with Graves disease.

J is TRBJ2-1 and V is TRBV2; the D gene is possibly TRBD2 (6 bases). CDR3 length equals 15 residues. Germline V gives CDR1 SNHLY, CDR2 FYNNEI. The V end lost 7 bases, the J end lost 7 bases, and 20 bases lay between the germline ends. The DNA of the CDR3 is TGTGCCAGCACCACCTTAACGGGAGTCGGGAATGAGCAGTTCTTC. It codes for CASTTLTGVGNEQFF.

As for this clonotype: A read error is possible here, since a much larger clone lies one base away. This chain links TRBV2 with TRBJ2-1, with D possibly being TRBD1 or TRBD2 (5 bases each). CDR3 size: 15 residues. The V end was cut by 7 bases, the J end by 7 bases, with 20 bases between. CDR1 SNHLY and CDR2 FYNNEI come from the germline V gene. CDR3 sequence reads: CASMFWDLDENEQFF. The CDR3 DNA reads TGTGCCAGCATGTTCTGGGACCTAGATGAGAATGAGCAGTTCTTC.

Only one count was recorded for this clonotype. V gene TRBV11-2 combines with J gene TRBJ2-1, with D possibly matching TRBD2 (5 bases). Germline V gives CDR1 SGHAT, CDR2 FQNNGV. The V end lost 4 bases, the J end lost 0 bases, and 10 bases lay between the germline ends. This CDR3 spans 15 amino acids. CDR3 amino acids: CASSYGLYSYNEQFF. The CDR3 DNA sequence: TGTGCCAGCAGCTATGGACTGTACTCCTACAATGAGCAGTTCTTC.

This clonotype was seen many times. The chain combines TRBV6-5 with TRBJ1-4; no clear D. The germline V gene has CDR1 MNHEY and CDR2 SVGAGI. V was clipped by 0 bases and J by 0 bases, with 11 bases between them. The CDR3 covers 17 residues. The CDR3 protein is CASSYSAYQATNEKLFF. CDR3 sequence (DNA): TGTGCCAGCAGTTACTCGGCATACCAGGCAACTAATGAAAAACTGTTTTTT.

This clonotype has only a few counts. This chain joins TRBV14 and TRBJ1-1; no clear D. Germline V lookup: CDR1 SGHDN, CDR2 FVKESK. The CDR3 consists of 16 residues. Trimming pared 1 base from V and 0 bases from J, leaving 12 bases between. In nucleotides, the CDR3 is TGTGCCAGCAGCCAAGGTCGACAAGGGATGAACACTGAAGCTTTCTTT. Protein product: CASSQGRQGMNTEAFF.

This sequence joins TRBV10-3 and TRBJ1-3; weak D call: TRBD1 (5 bases). The V end was cut by 11 bases, the J end by 2 bases, with 16 bases between. Germline values: CDR1 ENHRY, CDR2 SYGVKD. The CDR3 extends over 14 amino acids. For the CDR3, the DNA is TGTGCCTCGAAACGGGAGGGGACTGGAAACACCATATATTTT. Protein: CASKREGTGNTIYF.

This clonotype was seen ten or more times. The chain is built from TRBV12-3 or TRBV12-4 and TRBJ1-1; no reliable D call. This CDR3 is built from 13 residues. V was pared by 1 base and J by 5 bases, with 8 bases between. The CDR3 DNA sequence: TGTGCCAGCAGTTTAGGGGCGGGGACTGAAGCTTTCTTT. This sequence encodes CASSLGAGTEAFF.

This clonotype was seen ten or more times. This chain links TRBV18 with TRBJ1-1, with D uncertain. This CDR3 spans 14 amino acids. Trimming removed 2 bases at V and 1 base at J, with 8 bases between. CDR1 KGHSH and CDR2 LQKENI come from the germline V gene. CDR3 in DNA: TGTGCCAGCTCACCAGAGGCAACGAACACTGAAGCTTTCTTT. It is translated as CASSPEATNTEAFF.

Ten or more counts support this clonotype. The rearrangement uses TRBV7-8 and TRBJ2-4; a weak D match, TRBD1 (6 bases). Trimming left V 1 base short and J 1 base short, with 14 bases between. Germline lookup yields CDR1 SGHVS and CDR2 FQNEAQ. The CDR3 has 17 amino acids. The CDR3 loop is CASSLVQGMEAKNIQYF. CDR3 sequence (DNA): TGTGCCAGCAGCTTAGTTCAGGGGATGGAGGCCAAAAACATTCAGTACTTC.

There are many counts of this clonotype. V gene TRBV12-3 or TRBV12-4 combines with J gene TRBJ1-5; tentative D call: TRBD1 (6 bases). Trimming pared 1 base from V and 6 bases from J, leaving 13 bases between. The CDR3 contains 15 residues. The CDR3 reads CASSLDAQGIQPQHF. In nucleotides, the CDR3 is TGTGCCAGCAGTTTAGACGCCCAGGGGATTCAGCCCCAGCATTTT.

V usage is TRBV5-4 and J usage is TRBJ1-1; D remains ambiguous. This CDR3 region has 15 residues. CDR1 is SGHNT, CDR2 YYREEE, per germline (reference sequence). Deletions cut 2 bases from V and 1 base from J, with 12 bases between. CDR3 sequence reads: CASSLSRWGNTEAFF. The CDR3 DNA follows: TGTGCCAGCAGCTTAAGTAGGTGGGGGAACACTGAAGCTTTCTTT.

This clonotype was counted many times. The V gene is TRBV7-8, the J gene TRBJ2-7; 7 nucleotides agree with TRBD2. The CDR3 consists of 14 residues. J lost 4 bases, V lost 1 base, and 4 bases had no gene match. CDR1 and CDR2 (germline): SGHVS, FQNEAQ. The CDR3 reads CASSLVPSGYEQYF. CDR3 bases: TGTGCCAGCAGCTTAGTACCTAGCGGTTACGAGCAGTACTTC.

This rearrangement joins TRBV13 to TRBJ1-3; D remains ambiguous. Germline V lookup: CDR1 PRHDT, CDR2 FYEKMQ (reference sequence). V dropped 1 base and J dropped 0 bases, with 13 bases sitting between them. This CDR3 contains 17 residues. CDR3 residues: CASSLVSAASSGNTIYF. CDR3 bases: TGTGCCAGCAGCTTAGTAAGCGCGGCAAGCTCTGGAAACACCATATATTTT.

The chain recombines TRBV19 with TRBJ1-1, with a tentative D call TRBD1 (5 bases). V was shortened by 0 bases and J by 1 base, with 9 bases between the two germline ends. Looked up from germline, CDR1 is LNHDA and CDR2 is SQIVND (reference sequence). CDR3 length: 15 amino acids. CDR3 in DNA: TGTGCCAGTAGTATAGACTGGGGCAGGAACACTGAAGCTTTCTTT. Translated: CASSIDWGRNTEAFF.